This record covers a single T cell receptor beta chain. What it recognizes is unknown. An input of 0.5 to 1 ug of RNA was subjected to reverse transcription using random hexamers. immunoSEQ multiplex PCR amplified TCR beta CDR3 across 54 Vbeta, 13 Jbeta. One entry per CDR3 protein results from TCRdb running MiXCR on the immunoSEQ multiplex PCR reads. The sample holds 150,000 to 200,000 distinct CDR3 sequences, approximately 94% seen once. The source of the sample is a study of CD8 T cells in Susac syndrome. Study as a whole: Patients with Susac syndrome were therapy-naive, on corticosteroids, or on intravenous immunoglobulin alone at blood draw. Study results and caveats: The CD4+ T cell repertoires from Susac syndrome exhibited no clonal expansion. The study's TCR sequencing and HLA analysis covered a relatively small number of individuals, and the study acknowledged this.

The CDR3 extends over 16 amino acids. The ends were cut back, 1 base at V and 3 bases at J, with 15 bases in the middle. CDR1 KGHSH and CDR2 LQKENI come from the germline V gene. The V gene is TRBV18, the J gene TRBJ1-1; maybe TRBD1 (6 bases). Material for sequencing was CD4+ T cells from PBMCs. The receptor was isolated from a human donor with Susac syndrome. This chain's CDR3 is CASSPRAGAGDTEAFF. The CDR3 DNA reads TGTGCCAGCTCACCACGAGCGGGGGCGGGAGACACTGAAGCTTTCTTT.